A single sample is the source of the 3 T cell receptor beta chains below, sequenced in a study of T cell responses to AZD1222 COVID-19 vaccine (dated by TCRdb to 2020 to 2023). The label giving this sample's time point can be read as: about 28 days (+/-7) after the second vaccine dose. The library came from the immunoSEQ multiplex PCR assay. TCRdb took this table from immuneACCESS and kept in-frame rearrangements with V and J called. Such tables lack part of the clones; where checked against another copy, unresolved V genes explain under half of the gap, and the rest is unexplained. The sample table lists 100,000 to 150,000 clones, approximately 91% of them with a count of one. The ten largest make up around 0.98% of the sample. The source material was peripheral blood, sampled 28 days after the second AZD1222 dose. All receptors derive from an adult who received the AZD1222 COVID-19 vaccine.

CDR3 loop: CASSYSGSWAKNIQYF. The CDR3 DNA reads TGTGCCAGCAGTTACTCGGGATCCTGGGCCAAAAACATTCAGTACTTC. This rearrangement joins TRBV6-5 to TRBJ2-4; D remains unclear. The CDR3 covers 16 residues. Trimming took 0 bases from V and 1 from J, leaving 10 bases between them. Germline V gene lookup returns CDR1 MNHEY and CDR2 SVGAGI.

V and J are TRBV28 and TRBJ2-3, with TRBD1 identical over 9 bases. This CDR3 is built from 15 residues. Germline CDR1 reads MDHEN; CDR2 reads SYDVKM. V lost 5 bases and J lost 5; bases outside the gene matches: 8. CDR3 sequence reads: CASSPRDREQDTQYF. In nucleotides, the CDR3 is TGTGCCAGCAGTCCCCGGGACAGGGAACAAGATACGCAGTATTTT.

V is TRBV10-3 and J is TRBJ1-2; TRBD1 might be the D (5 bases). V lost 7 bases, J lost 2 bases, and 5 bases lay in between. CDR1 and CDR2 from the germline V gene are ENHRY and SYGVKD. This CDR3 spans 11 amino acids. The CDR3 DNA reads as TGTGCCATCAAGGGGAACTATGGCTACACCTTC. Translating gives CAIKGNYGYTF.